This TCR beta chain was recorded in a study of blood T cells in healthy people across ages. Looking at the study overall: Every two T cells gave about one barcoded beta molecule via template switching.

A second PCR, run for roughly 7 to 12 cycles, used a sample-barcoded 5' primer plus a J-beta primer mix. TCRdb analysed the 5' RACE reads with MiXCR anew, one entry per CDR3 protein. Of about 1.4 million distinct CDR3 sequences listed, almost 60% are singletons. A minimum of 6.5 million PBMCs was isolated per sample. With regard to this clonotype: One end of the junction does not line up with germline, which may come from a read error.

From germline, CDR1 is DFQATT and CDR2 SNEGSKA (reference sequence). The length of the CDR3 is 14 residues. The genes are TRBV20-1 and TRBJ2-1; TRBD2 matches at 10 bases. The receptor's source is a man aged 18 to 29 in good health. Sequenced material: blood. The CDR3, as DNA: TGCAGTGCTACCTTAGCGGGAGGTTACAATGAGCAGCTCTTC. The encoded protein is CSATLAGGYNEQLF.